One and the same sample provided the 32 T cell receptor beta chains below, sequenced in a study of blood T cell repertoires in COVID-19. TCRdb's copy holds only in-frame clones and misses some; the assay was immunoSEQ multiplex PCR. The data contain about 260,000 clones, around 89% of them singletons. Sequenced: PBMCs or T cells enriched from blood (not recorded which). The receptors here all came from a woman between 18 and 29 years old who had recovered from COVID-19.

The chain has TRBV10-3 and TRBJ2-1; 10 bases are a match to TRBD2. The ends lost 3 bases at V and 9 bases at J; junction bases unmatched: 8. From germline, CDR1 is ENHRY and CDR2 SYGVKD. This CDR3 is built from 15 residues. CDR3: CAISDERGGIVEQFF. CDR3 coding DNA: TGTGCCATCAGTGATGAGCGGGGGGGAATAGTTGAGCAGTTCTTC.

This chain uses TRBV10-3 with TRBJ2-7; D possibly corresponds to TRBD2 (6 bases). The CDR3 is made up of 14 amino acids. V was trimmed by 4 bases and J by 0 bases, leaving 10 bases between them. Per the germline V gene, CDR1 is ENHRY and CDR2 is SYGVKD. Written as DNA, the CDR3 is TGTGCCATCAGTGGGGTGGGGGGCTCCTACGAGCAGTACTTC. This gives the protein CAISGVGGSYEQYF.

The chain employs TRBV2 and TRBJ1-5, with 7 bases fitting TRBD1. V dropped 3 bases and J dropped 5; count of bases not matched to a gene: 4. CDR1 SNHLY and CDR2 FYNNEI come from the germline V gene. The CDR3 spans 14 residues. The CDR3 sequence is CASSERGGYQPQHF. CDR3 nucleotides: TGTGCCAGCAGTGAGAGAGGGGGCTATCAGCCCCAGCATTTT.

The chain is built from TRBV3-1 (or the pseudogene TRBV3-2) and TRBJ2-2; 8 nucleotides align to TRBD1. The J segment lost 6 bases and the V segment lost 4 bases, leaving 7 bases of the junction unmatched. The CDR3 is 15 residues long. Germline CDR1 LGHDT, CDR2 YNNKEL (reference sequence). CDR3 in amino acids: CASSLRTGISGELFF. In DNA, the CDR3 is TGTGCCAGCAGCCTTCGGACAGGGATCTCCGGGGAGCTGTTTTTT.

This clone turned up a few times. The rearrangement links TRBV5-6 to TRBJ2-2; the D is unclear. The CDR3 is 14 residues long. Germline V gene data show CDR1 as SGHDT and CDR2 as YYEEEE. Trimming removed 4 bases at V and 0 bases at J, with 7 bases between. In DNA form, the CDR3 reads TGTGCCAGCAGCGAGGATGCGAACACCGGGGAGCTGTTTTTT. Translated, it gives CASSEDANTGELFF.

The V and J genes are TRBV6-5 and TRBJ2-5; 7 nucleotides agree with TRBD1. J was trimmed by 5 bases and V by 6 bases; bases with no gene match: 9. The CDR3 spans 14 residues. Germline V gene lookup returns CDR1 MNHEY and CDR2 SVGAGI. CDR3 coding DNA: TGTGCCAGCAGGTACACAGGGGCCGCGGAGACCCAGTACTTC. Its protein is CASRYTGAAETQYF.

This clone was recorded once. The genes are TRBV4-1 and TRBJ2-7; D is perhaps TRBD2 (6 bases). The V and J ends lost 1 base and 7 bases respectively, with 8 bases between them. CDR1 and CDR2 (germline): MGHRA, YSYEKL. CDR3 length: 12 residues. For the CDR3, the DNA is TGCGCCAGCAGCCAAGGTGGGGGGGAGCAGTACTTC. Amino acid sequence: CASSQGGGEQYF.

This chain joins TRBV7-6 and TRBJ1-5; D possibly corresponds to TRBD1 (6 bases). V dropped 1 base and J dropped 2 bases, with 6 bases sitting between them. This CDR3 spans 14 amino acids. Germline V gene lookup returns CDR1 SGHVS and CDR2 FNYEAQ. CDR3 sequence reads: CASSLEGGNQPQHF. DNA of the CDR3: TGTGCCAGCAGCTTAGAGGGGGGCAATCAGCCCCAGCATTTT.

The chain uses TRBV6-5 and TRBJ2-1; D not resolved. Germline V gives CDR1 MNHEY, CDR2 SVGAGI. This CDR3 contains 12 residues. V was clipped by 5 bases and J by 7 bases, with 9 bases between them. The CDR3 nucleotides are TGTGCCAGCAGTCCAGGTTGGAATGAGCAGTTCTTC. It encodes CASSPGWNEQFF.

This clone was recorded a few times. The chain couples TRBV18 to TRBJ2-3; TRBD1 matches 9 bases. The germline CDR1 and CDR2 sequences are KGHSH and LQKENI. With V trimmed by 2 bases and J by 3 bases, 3 bases remained unmatched. CDR3 length equals 15 residues. CDR3 protein: CASSPGTGRTDTQYF. The DNA of the CDR3 is TGTGCCAGCTCACCAGGGACAGGGAGGACAGATACGCAGTATTTT.

The V and J genes are TRBV7-3 and TRBJ2-1; 7 bases match TRBD2. The CDR3 spans 16 residues. From germline, CDR1 is SGHTA and CDR2 FQGTGA. The V segment lost 5 bases and the J segment 7 bases; nucleotides outside the gene matches: 14. The CDR3 is CASSQEGSGPWNEQFF. CDR3 coding DNA: TGTGCCAGCAGCCAAGAGGGTAGCGGGCCATGGAATGAGCAGTTCTTC.

This rearrangement joins TRBV5-4 to TRBJ2-1; TRBD1 might be the D (6 bases). Trimming removed 5 bases at V and 5 bases at J, with 11 bases between. The CDR3 runs to 13 residues. The germline gives CDR1 SGHNT, CDR2 YYREEE (reference sequence). The CDR3 DNA reads as TGTGCCAGCAGGCCGGGACAACACAATGAGCAGTTCTTC. This codes for CASRPGQHNEQFF.

This chain joins TRBV20-1 and TRBJ1-2; D is unclear. The germline CDR1 and CDR2 sequences are DFQATT and SNEGSKA (reference sequence). The CDR3 spans 11 residues. Trimming removed 4 bases at V and 7 bases at J, with 10 bases between. The CDR3 sequence: CSATPGLGYTF. DNA for the CDR3: TGCAGTGCTACTCCGGGTCTTGGCTACACCTTC.

The chain has TRBV15 and TRBJ1-2, with D perhaps TRBD1 (6 bases). The CDR3 extends over 15 amino acids. Germline V lookup: CDR1 LNHNV, CDR2 YYDKDF (reference sequence). V was shortened by 0 bases and J by 8 bases, with 16 bases between the two germline ends. CDR3 region: CATSRDADRTWGYTF. Here the CDR3 DNA reads TGTGCCACCAGCAGAGATGCAGACAGGACGTGGGGCTACACCTTC.

The V call is TRBV6-1, the J call TRBJ2-3; no clear D gene. Germline lookup yields CDR1 MNHNS and CDR2 SASEGT. This CDR3 has 16 residues. V lost 0 bases and J 0 bases, leaving 10 bases between the germline ends. As DNA, the CDR3 is TGTGCCAGCAGTGAAGCGATGGTTACTAGCACAGATACGCAGTATTTT. Translated: CASSEAMVTSTDTQYF.

This sequence joins TRBV5-1 and TRBJ1-2; 9 nucleotides align to TRBD1. The CDR3 runs to 13 residues. Germline V gene data show CDR1 as SGHRS and CDR2 as YFSETQ. Unmatched junction bases numbered 3, after V lost 3 bases and J lost 6 bases. CDR3 residues: CASSWGQGDGYTF. The DNA of the CDR3 is TGCGCCAGCAGCTGGGGACAGGGTGATGGCTACACCTTC. Combining the CDR3 with reference TRBV5-1 and TRBJ1-2 gives the whole variable domain KAGVTQTPRYLIKTRGQQVTLSCSPISGHRSVSWYQQTPGQGLQFLFEYFSETQRNKGNFPGRFSGRQFSNSRSEMNVSTLELGDSALYLCASSWGQGDGYTFGSGTRLTVV.

The genes are TRBV5-1 and TRBJ2-3, with D possibly being TRBD2 (5 bases). V lost 0 bases and J lost 4, with 15 bases in between. CDR1 is SGHRS, CDR2 YFSETQ, per germline. The CDR3 extends over 16 amino acids. This CDR3 reads CASSLGQEVTPDTQYF. The CDR3 DNA follows: TGCGCCAGCAGCTTGGGGCAGGAGGTTACACCAGATACGCAGTATTTT. The whole variable domain, remainder taken from reference TRBV5-1 and TRBJ2-3, is KAGVTQTPRYLIKTRGQQVTLSCSPISGHRSVSWYQQTPGQGLQFLFEYFSETQRNKGNFPGRFSGRQFSNSRSEMNVSTLELGDSALYLCASSLGQEVTPDTQYFGPGTRLTVL.

V and J are TRBV19 and TRBJ1-3; unclear D gene. The CDR3 extends over 16 amino acids. Germline loops: CDR1 LNHDA, CDR2 SQIVND (reference sequence). The V end was cut by 1 base, the J end by 2 bases, with 12 bases between. CDR3 sequence reads: CASSIGLDLTGNTIYF. The CDR3 DNA follows: TGTGCCAGTAGTATAGGGCTCGACTTAACTGGAAACACCATATATTTT.

The chain has TRBV28 and TRBJ2-2; 8 bases map to TRBD1. With V trimmed by 6 bases and J by 7 bases, 7 bases remained unmatched. The CDR3 has 14 amino acids. The germline CDR1 and CDR2 sequences are MDHEN and SYDVKM. The DNA of the CDR3 is TGTGCCAGCAGAGGGGCAGGGGGCATCGGGGAGCTGTTTTTT. Translation: CASRGAGGIGELFF.

This chain uses TRBV19 with TRBJ2-5; a possible D gene is TRBD1 (5 bases). V lost 0 bases to trimming and J lost 5 bases, with 16 bases between them. The CDR3 is made up of 16 amino acids. CDR1 is LNHDA, CDR2 SQIVND, per germline (reference sequence). CDR3 nucleotide sequence: TGTGCCAGTAGTATAGATCTATCGGCAGGGTGGGAGACCCAGTACTTC. Protein sequence: CASSIDLSAGWETQYF.

The chain has TRBV28 and TRBJ1-2, with D perhaps matching TRBD1 (5 bases). This CDR3 region has 13 residues. Trimming cost V 10 bases and J 7 bases, with 19 bases left between them. The V gene's germline CDR1 is MDHEN and CDR2 SYDVKM. Here the CDR3 reads CATFDSLVLGYTF. In DNA form, the CDR3 reads TGTGCCACCTTCGACAGCCTCGTTCTTGGCTACACCTTC.

V is TRBV12-3 or TRBV12-4 and J is TRBJ1-5, with 7 nucleotides matching TRBD1. V dropped 7 bases and J dropped 7; count of bases not matched to a gene: 7. The CDR3 totals 13 residues. For the CDR3, the DNA is TGTGCCAGCACTACAGACAGGGTCCAGCCCCAGCATTTT. It specifies CASTTDRVQPQHF.

The chain uses TRBV28 and TRBJ1-1; 7 nucleotides align to TRBD1. CDR1 is MDHEN, CDR2 SYDVKM, per germline. The junction had 8 bases not matched to a gene; V was cut back by 7 bases and J by 6 bases. The CDR3 contains 13 residues. The CDR3, as DNA: TGTGCCAGCAACAGGGGTGGAAAACCTGAAGCTTTCTTT. Translating gives CASNRGGKPEAFF.

A single count supports this clone. The CDR3 sequence is CASSSPGQGDGYTF. The CDR3 nucleotides are TGTGCCAGCAGCTCGCCCGGACAGGGTGATGGCTACACCTTC. The rearrangement links TRBV11-2 to TRBJ1-2; 8 bases align to TRBD1. The CDR3 is 14 residues long. The trim removed 4 bases at V and 6 bases at J, leaving 7 bases unmatched. CDR1 and CDR2 from the germline V gene are SGHAT and FQNNGV.

This clone has only a few counts. The rearrangement joins TRBV29-1 to TRBJ2-1; 9 bases map to TRBD1. The CDR3 covers 14 residues. Germline V gene sequence: CDR1 SQVTM, CDR2 ANQGSEA. V was pared by 6 bases and J by 1 base, with 4 bases of the junction left unmatched. The CDR3 region is CSVPGQGSYNEQFF. CDR3 coding DNA: TGCAGCGTACCGGGACAGGGTTCCTACAATGAGCAGTTCTTC.

CDR3 in amino acids: CASSSGQGVPDTQYF. The CDR3 nucleotides are TGCGCCAGCAGCTCTGGACAGGGGGTTCCAGATACGCAGTATTTT. V is TRBV5-1 and J is TRBJ2-3; 10 bases are shared with TRBD1. This CDR3 is 15 amino acids long. V was clipped by 3 bases and J by 4 bases; unmatched bases: 5. Germline loops: CDR1 SGHRS, CDR2 YFSETQ.

This clone has more than one count but fewer than ten. This chain uses TRBV5-4 with TRBJ2-7; TRBD2 might be the D (7 bases). Trimming left V 5 bases short and J 7 bases short, with 16 bases between. Looked up from germline, CDR1 is SGHNT and CDR2 is YYREEE (reference sequence). The CDR3 extends over 13 amino acids. CDR3 sequence reads: CASRGEGGHEQYF. The DNA of the CDR3 is TGTGCCAGCAGGGGCGAGGGGGGGCATGAGCAGTACTTC.

The chain employs TRBV10-1 and TRBJ2-1; 9 bases fit TRBD2. CDR1 is WNHNN, CDR2 SYGVQD, per germline (reference sequence). The trim removed 4 bases at V and 7 bases at J, leaving 5 bases unmatched. CDR3 length: 14 amino acids. CDR3 in amino acids: CASSVAGEVNEQFF. The DNA of the CDR3 is TGCGCCAGCAGTGTAGCGGGGGAGGTAAATGAGCAGTTCTTC.

This clone showed up just once. The chain couples TRBV27 to TRBJ1-1; TRBD1 matches 9 bases. The CDR3 runs 15 residues. Germline V gives CDR1 MNHEY, CDR2 SMNVEV (reference sequence). Trimming removed 4 bases from V and 0 bases from J; junction bases left unmatched: 3. CDR3 sequence (DNA): TGTGCCAGCAGTTCCAGGACAGGGGTGAACACTGAAGCTTTCTTT. This gives the protein CASSSRTGVNTEAFF.

The chain uses TRBV9 and TRBJ1-2, with TRBD1 matching 10 bases. The J segment lost 4 bases and the V segment lost 2 bases, leaving 5 bases of the junction unmatched. CDR1 and CDR2 (germline): SGDLS, YYNGEE. The CDR3 has 15 amino acids. As DNA, the CDR3 is TGTGCCAGCAGCGTCGGGACAGGGGAACGCTATGGCTACACCTTC. This encodes CASSVGTGERYGYTF. Together with reference TRBV9 and TRBJ1-2, the CDR3 gives the full variable domain: DSGVTQTPKHLITATGQRVTLRCSPRSGDLSVYWYQQSLDQGLQFLIQYYNGEERAKGNILERFSAQQFPDLHSELNLSSLELGDSALYFCASSVGTGERYGYTFGSGTRLTVV.

This chain links TRBV7-6 with TRBJ2-3; D remains unclear. Germline CDR1 and CDR2: SGHVS and FNYEAQ. Deletions cut 5 bases from V and 4 bases from J, with 13 bases between. This CDR3 has 14 residues. As DNA, the CDR3 is TGTGCCAGCAGCCGGTACCTAGAGCCAGATACGCAGTATTTT. The encoded protein is CASSRYLEPDTQYF.

The V and J genes are TRBV6-1 and TRBJ2-3, with 7 bases that match TRBD2. V was clipped by 1 base and J by 2 bases; unmatched bases: 6. The CDR3 covers 16 residues. Per the germline V gene, CDR1 is MNHNS and CDR2 is SASEGT. Here the CDR3 reads CASSEGVTSVTDTQYF. The CDR3 DNA follows: TGTGCCAGCAGTGAAGGTGTCACTAGCGTCACAGATACGCAGTATTTT.